This is a list of T cell receptor beta chains from one sample in a study of T cell responses to AZD1222 COVID-19 vaccine. The data were produced by immunoSEQ multiplex PCR, yet TCRdb's version contains in-frame clones alone and is incomplete. Of around 77,000 clones in the sample, roughly 84% were seen once. The sequencing used peripheral blood, collected on day 0 of AZD1222 vaccination. Receptor source: an adult in good health. Both conserved end residues are part of each CDR3. A D gene is named only where the DNA matches it firmly. Part of the rows lack a size; the others show once, few, many or a class for expanded clones.

v_gene	abundance	j_gene	d_gene	CDR3aa	CDR3nt
TRBV5-6	NA	TRBJ1-6	NA	CASSGRSYNSPLHF	TGTGCCAGCAGCGGGCGCTCCTATAATTCACCCCTCCACTTT
TRBV2	NA	TRBJ1-4	NA	CASRTDSEEKLFF	TGTGCCAGCAGGACGGACAGCGAAGAAAAACTGTTTTTT
TRBV5-1	NA	TRBJ1-4	NA	CASTQLGQTNEKLFF	TGCGCCAGCACTCAGCTAGGACAGACTAATGAAAAACTGTTTTTT
TRBV15	NA	TRBJ1-5	TRBD1	CATSRAGQGWSQPQHF	TGTGCCACCAGCAGGGCGGGACAGGGTTGGTCACAGCCCCAGCATTTT
TRBV7-9	NA	TRBJ1-2	TRBD1	CASSLGQGLGYTF	TGTGCCAGCAGCCTAGGACAGGGTCTTGGCTACACCTTC
TRBV3-1/TRBV3-2	NA	TRBJ1-4	NA	CASSHIRGKGEKLFF	TGTGCCAGCAGCCACATTCGGGGGAAGGGTGAAAAACTGTTTTTT
TRBV20-1	once	TRBJ2-1	TRBD2	CSASVAGYNEQFF	TGCAGTGCTAGTGTAGCGGGGTACAATGAGCAGTTCTTC
TRBV7-8	few	TRBJ1-2	TRBD1	CASSSTGGKGGYTF	TGTGCCAGCAGCTCGACAGGGGGAAAGGGTGGCTACACCTTC
TRBV6-5	NA	TRBJ1-2	NA	CASNQLYGYTF	TGTGCCAGCAACCAGCTTTATGGCTACACCTTC
TRBV9	NA	TRBJ2-1	NA	CASSVARGIKVEQFF	TGTGCCAGCAGCGTAGCTAGGGGTATAAAGGTCGAGCAGTTCTTC
TRBV7-9	NA	TRBJ1-3	NA	CASSRGTALSGNTIYF	TGTGCCAGCAGCCGAGGGACTGCTCTTTCTGGAAACACCATATATTTT
TRBV6-5	NA	TRBJ1-6	NA	CASSSLTWNSPLHF	TGTGCCAGCAGTTCTTTAACGTGGAATTCACCCCTCCACTTT
TRBV30	NA	TRBJ1-5	NA	CAVSGGNNQPQHF	TGTGCCGTTTCAGGAGGCAACAATCAGCCCCAGCATTTT
TRBV7-3	NA	TRBJ2-2	TRBD1	CASSLKQGAGELFF	TGTGCCAGCAGCTTAAAACAGGGGGCCGGGGAGCTGTTTTTT
TRBV11-2	NA	TRBJ2-1	NA	CASSFLRGVVAGEQFF	TGTGCCAGCAGCTTTCTTAGGGGAGTTGTTGCAGGTGAGCAGTTCTTC
TRBV10-1	NA	TRBJ2-5	NA	CASSPGWKETQYF	TGCGCCAGCAGCCCCGGGTGGAAAGAGACCCAGTACTTC
TRBV30	NA	TRBJ2-3	NA	CAWSSTDTQYF	TGTGCCTGGAGTTCCACAGATACGCAGTATTTT
TRBV29-1	NA	TRBJ2-3	TRBD1	CSVRDRVTDTQYF	TGCAGCGTTCGGGACAGGGTTACAGATACGCAGTATTTT
TRBV7-2	NA	TRBJ1-2	NA	CASSPLGDYGYTF	TGTGCCAGCAGCCCACTTGGGGACTATGGCTACACCTTC
TRBV11-3	NA	TRBJ2-1	NA	CASSKGGNEQFF	TGTGCCAGCAGTAAGGGGGGCAATGAGCAGTTCTTC
TRBV20-1	medium-sized	TRBJ2-3	NA	CSARRGDTQYF	TGCAGTGCTAGACGGGGGGATACGCAGTATTTT
TRBV6-6	few	TRBJ1-1	NA	CASSSTDKNTEAFF	TGTGCCAGCAGTTCTACGGACAAGAACACTGAAGCTTTCTTT
TRBV30	NA	TRBJ2-5	NA	CAWRAPHRGGETQYF	TGTGCCTGGAGAGCACCGCATAGGGGGGGGGAGACCCAGTACTTC
TRBV3-1/TRBV3-2	NA	TRBJ1-1	NA	CASSQRARNTEAFF	TGTGCCAGCAGCCAAAGGGCCAGGAACACTGAAGCTTTCTTT
TRBV2	NA	TRBJ1-1	NA	CASRQVEAFF	TGTGCCAGCCGACAGGTTGAAGCTTTCTTT
TRBV19	few	TRBJ1-2	TRBD1	CASQVTGTGNYGYTF	TGTGCCAGTCAAGTTACCGGGACAGGGAACTATGGCTACACCTTC
TRBV9	once	TRBJ2-5	NA	CASSVPGGGETQYF	TGTGCCAGCAGCGTACCAGGGGGGGGAGAGACCCAGTACTTC
TRBV7-3	NA	TRBJ1-3	TRBD1	CASSLNRGIDGNTIYF	TGTGCCAGCAGCCTTAACAGGGGAATTGACGGAAACACCATATATTTT
TRBV18	NA	TRBJ1-1	NA	CASSPGNTEAFF	TGTGCCAGCTCACCTGGGAACACTGAAGCTTTCTTT
TRBV20-1	NA	TRBJ1-2	NA	CSASIGGGYTF	TGCAGTGCTAGTATTGGGGGAGGCTACACCTTC
TRBV24-1	once	TRBJ1-5	NA	CATSESSQPQHF	TGTGCCACCAGTGAGTCAAGTCAGCCCCAGCATTTT
TRBV27	NA	TRBJ1-4	NA	CASGPRGKGEKLFF	TGTGCCAGCGGGCCCAGGGGAAAGGGTGAAAAACTGTTTTTT
TRBV5-1	NA	TRBJ2-1	NA	CASSFTLTPWGNEQFF	TGCGCCAGCAGCTTTACGTTAACCCCCTGGGGCAATGAGCAGTTCTTC
TRBV5-4	once	TRBJ1-1	NA	CASSRTGVINTEAFF	TGTGCCAGCAGCCGGACCGGCGTAATCAACACTGAAGCTTTCTTT
TRBV11-2	NA	TRBJ1-1	NA	CASSPTGVTEAFF	TGTGCCAGCAGCCCCACCGGTGTCACTGAAGCTTTCTTT
TRBV25-1	NA	TRBJ2-5	NA	CASSDGRVAGVETQYF	TGTGCCAGCAGTGATGGCCGGGTAGCAGGGGTGGAGACCCAGTACTTC